The sequence of this T cell receptor (beta chain) was determined in a study of cytomegalovirus exposure and HLA in healthy donors. Study findings and constraints: Within the approximately 110 validation repertoires, first-cohort TCR clusters tended to co-occur, according to a later analysis.

Worth noting for this clone: Its antigen remains unidentified.

The CDR3 covers 16 residues. Looked up from germline, CDR1 is SNHLY and CDR2 is FYNNEI. Trimming removed 6 bases at V and 7 bases at J, with 22 bases between. Profiled with immunoSEQ multiplex PCR; TCRdb holds only in-frame clones, not every one. The data show about 50,000 clones, 93% seen once. The donors were members of the approximately 130-subject validation cohort (separate from the approximately 730-subject first cohort). The source is a woman aged 18-29 years in good health and CMV-seropositive. V and J are TRBV2 and TRBJ2-1; D might be TRBD1 (6 bases). Sequencing was carried out using PBMCs. The CDR3 DNA follows: TGTGCCAGCAGCCCCGGGTTGTGGGGGCGCGGGAATGAGCAGTTCTTC. It translates to CASSPGLWGRGNEQFF.